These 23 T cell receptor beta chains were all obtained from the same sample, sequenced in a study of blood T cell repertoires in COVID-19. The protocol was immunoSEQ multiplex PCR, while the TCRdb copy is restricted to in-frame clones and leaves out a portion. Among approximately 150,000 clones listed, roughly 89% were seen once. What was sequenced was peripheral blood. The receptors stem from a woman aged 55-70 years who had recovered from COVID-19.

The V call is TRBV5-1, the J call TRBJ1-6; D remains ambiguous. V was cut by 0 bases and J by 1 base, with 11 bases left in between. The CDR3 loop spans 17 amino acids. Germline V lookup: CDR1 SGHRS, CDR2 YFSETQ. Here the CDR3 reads CASSLDRGGSYNSPLHF. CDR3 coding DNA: TGCGCCAGCAGCTTGGACCGGGGTGGGTCCTATAATTCACCCCTCCACTTT.

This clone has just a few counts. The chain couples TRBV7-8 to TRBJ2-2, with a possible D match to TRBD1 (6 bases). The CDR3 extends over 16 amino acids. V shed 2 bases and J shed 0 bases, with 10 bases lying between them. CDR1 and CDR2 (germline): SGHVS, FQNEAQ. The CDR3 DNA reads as TGTGCCAGCAGCTTACGCAGGGGCACGAACACCGGGGAGCTGTTTTTT. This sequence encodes CASSLRRGTNTGELFF. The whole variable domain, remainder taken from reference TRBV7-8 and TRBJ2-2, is GAGVSQSPRYKVAKRGQDVALRCDPISGHVSLFWYQQALGQGPEFLTYFQNEAQLDKSGLPSDRFFAERPEGSVSTLKIQRTQQEDSAVYLCASSLRRGTNTGELFFGEGSRLTVL.

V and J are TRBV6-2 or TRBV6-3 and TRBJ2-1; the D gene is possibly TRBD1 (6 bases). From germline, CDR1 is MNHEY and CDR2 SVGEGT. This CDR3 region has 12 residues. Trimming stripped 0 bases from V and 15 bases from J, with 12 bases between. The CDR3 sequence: CASSYSNRAWFF. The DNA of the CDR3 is TGTGCCAGCAGTTACTCGAACAGGGCCTGGTTCTTC.

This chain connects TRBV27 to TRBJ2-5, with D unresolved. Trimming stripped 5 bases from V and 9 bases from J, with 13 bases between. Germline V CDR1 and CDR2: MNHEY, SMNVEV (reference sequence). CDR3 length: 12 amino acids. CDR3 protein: CASSQTPGSQYF. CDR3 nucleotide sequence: TGTGCCAGCAGTCAGACTCCCGGGTCCCAGTACTTC.

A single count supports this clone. This CDR3 is CASSAGQGVYEKLFF. The CDR3 coding sequence is TGCGCCAGCAGCGCGGGACAGGGGGTATATGAAAAACTGTTTTTT. This chain links TRBV5-1 with TRBJ1-4; 11 bases map to TRBD1. From germline, CDR1 is SGHRS and CDR2 YFSETQ. There are 15 residues in the CDR3. V dropped 4 bases and J dropped 6; count of bases not matched to a gene: 5.

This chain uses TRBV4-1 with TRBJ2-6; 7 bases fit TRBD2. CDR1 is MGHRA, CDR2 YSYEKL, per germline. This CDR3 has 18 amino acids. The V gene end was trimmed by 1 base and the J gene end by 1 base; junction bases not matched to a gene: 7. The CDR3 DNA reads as TGCGCCAGCAGCCAAGTCCAGGGAGGGGCGTCTGGGGCCAACGTCCTGACTTTC. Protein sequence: CASSQVQGGASGANVLTF.

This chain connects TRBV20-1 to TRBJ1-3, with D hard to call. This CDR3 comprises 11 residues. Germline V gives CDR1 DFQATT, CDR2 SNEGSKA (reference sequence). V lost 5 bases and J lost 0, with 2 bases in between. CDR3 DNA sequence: TGCAGTGCTCTCTCTGGAAACACCATATATTTT. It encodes CSALSGNTIYF.

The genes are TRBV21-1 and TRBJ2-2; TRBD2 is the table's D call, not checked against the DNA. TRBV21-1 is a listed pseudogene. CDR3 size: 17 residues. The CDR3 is CASSTYAGIYSTGELFF. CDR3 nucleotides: TGTGCCAGCAGTACCTACGCGGGGATTTATTCCACCGGGGAGCTGTTTTTT.

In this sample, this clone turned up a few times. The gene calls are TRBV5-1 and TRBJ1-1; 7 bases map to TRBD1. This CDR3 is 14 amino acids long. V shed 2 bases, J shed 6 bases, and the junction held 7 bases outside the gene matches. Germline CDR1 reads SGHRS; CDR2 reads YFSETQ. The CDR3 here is CASSLGTAVAEAFF. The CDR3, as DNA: TGCGCCAGCAGCTTAGGGACAGCGGTCGCTGAAGCTTTCTTT.

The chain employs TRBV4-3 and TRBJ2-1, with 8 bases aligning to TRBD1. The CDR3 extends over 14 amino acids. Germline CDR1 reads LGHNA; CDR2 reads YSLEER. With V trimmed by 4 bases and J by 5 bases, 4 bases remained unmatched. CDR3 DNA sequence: TGCGCCAGCAGCCGCATGGACAGGGACAATGAGCAGTTCTTC. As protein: CASSRMDRDNEQFF.

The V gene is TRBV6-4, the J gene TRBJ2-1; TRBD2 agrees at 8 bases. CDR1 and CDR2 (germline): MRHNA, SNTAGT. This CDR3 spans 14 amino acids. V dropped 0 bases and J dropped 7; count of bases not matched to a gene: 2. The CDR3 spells CASSDSGLGNEQFF. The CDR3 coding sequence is TGTGCCAGCAGTGACTCGGGACTAGGGAATGAGCAGTTCTTC.

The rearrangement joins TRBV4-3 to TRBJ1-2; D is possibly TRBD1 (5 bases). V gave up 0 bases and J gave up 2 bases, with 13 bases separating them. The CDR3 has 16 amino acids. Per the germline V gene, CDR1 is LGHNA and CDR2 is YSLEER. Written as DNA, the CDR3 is TGCGCCAGCAGCCAAGAGGGGTGGGGACTGAACTATGGCTACACCTTC. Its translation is CASSQEGWGLNYGYTF.

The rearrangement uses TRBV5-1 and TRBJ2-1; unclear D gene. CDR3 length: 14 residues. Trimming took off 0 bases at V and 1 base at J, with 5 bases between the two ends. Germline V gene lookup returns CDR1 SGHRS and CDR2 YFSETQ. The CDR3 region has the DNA TGCGCCAGCAGCTTGGTGAGTTCCTACAATGAGCAGTTCTTC. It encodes CASSLVSSYNEQFF.

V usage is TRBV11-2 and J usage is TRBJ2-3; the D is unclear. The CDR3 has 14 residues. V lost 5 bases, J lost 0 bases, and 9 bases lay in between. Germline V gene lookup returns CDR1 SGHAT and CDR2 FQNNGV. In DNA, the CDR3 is TGTGCCAGCAGCACTCTGTGGAGCACAGATACGCAGTATTTT. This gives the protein CASSTLWSTDTQYF.

The CDR3 is CASSLSLTEAFF. Here the CDR3 DNA reads TGTGCCAGCAGTTTATCTCTCACTGAAGCTTTCTTT. The chain combines TRBV28 with TRBJ1-1; the D is unclear. CDR3 length: 12 amino acids. Germline V gene data show CDR1 as MDHEN and CDR2 as SYDVKM. V was shortened by 1 base and J by 4 bases, with 4 bases between the two germline ends.

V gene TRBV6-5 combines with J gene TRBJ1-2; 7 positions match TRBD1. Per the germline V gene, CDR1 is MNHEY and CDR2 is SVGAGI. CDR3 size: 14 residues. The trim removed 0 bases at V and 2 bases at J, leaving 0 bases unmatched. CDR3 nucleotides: TGTGCCAGCAGTTACTCGGGACAGAACTATGGCTACACCTTC. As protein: CASSYSGQNYGYTF.

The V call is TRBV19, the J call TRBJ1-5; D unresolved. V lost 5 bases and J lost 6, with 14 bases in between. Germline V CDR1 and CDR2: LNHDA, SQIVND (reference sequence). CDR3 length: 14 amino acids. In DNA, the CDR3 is TGTGCCAGTAGTCATCATCGGGTTGGTCAGCCCCAGCATTTT. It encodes CASSHHRVGQPQHF. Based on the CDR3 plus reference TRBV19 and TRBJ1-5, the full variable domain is DGGITQSPKYLFRKEGQNVTLSCEQNLNHDAMYWYRQDPGQGLRLIYYSQIVNDFQKGDIAEGYSVSREKKESFPLTVTSAQKNPTAFYLCASSHHRVGQPQHFGDGTRLSIL.

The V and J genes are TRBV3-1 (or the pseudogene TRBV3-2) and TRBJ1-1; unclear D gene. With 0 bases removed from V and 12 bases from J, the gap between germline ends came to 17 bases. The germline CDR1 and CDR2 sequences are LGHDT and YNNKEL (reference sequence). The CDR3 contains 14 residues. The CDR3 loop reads CASSQEGGNPRTFF. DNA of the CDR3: TGTGCCAGCAGCCAAGAGGGAGGCAACCCCAGAACTTTCTTT.

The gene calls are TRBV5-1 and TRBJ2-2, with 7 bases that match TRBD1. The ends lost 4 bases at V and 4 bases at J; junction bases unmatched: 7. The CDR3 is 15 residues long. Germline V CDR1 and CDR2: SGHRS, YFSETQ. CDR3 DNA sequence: TGCGCCAGCAGCCCAAGACAGGGTGGCACCGGGGAGCTGTTTTTT. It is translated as CASSPRQGGTGELFF.

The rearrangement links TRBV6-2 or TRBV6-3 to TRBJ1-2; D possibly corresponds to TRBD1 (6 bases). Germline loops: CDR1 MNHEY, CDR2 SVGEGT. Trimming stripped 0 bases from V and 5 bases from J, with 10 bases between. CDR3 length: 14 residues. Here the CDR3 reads CASSYSDSGYGYTF. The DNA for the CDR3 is TGTGCCAGCAGTTACTCGGACAGTGGGTATGGCTACACCTTC.

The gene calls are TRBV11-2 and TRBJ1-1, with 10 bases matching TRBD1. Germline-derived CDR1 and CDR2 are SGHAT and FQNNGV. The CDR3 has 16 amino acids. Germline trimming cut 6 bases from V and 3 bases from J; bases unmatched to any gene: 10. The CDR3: CASSWWDRGEDTEAFF. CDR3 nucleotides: TGTGCCAGCAGTTGGTGGGACAGGGGTGAAGACACTGAAGCTTTCTTT.

CDR3 nucleotides: TGTGCCAGCAGCCTGACAGGGCAGGTTTCACCCCTCCACTTT. The encoded protein is CASSLTGQVSPLHF. The J gene is TRBJ1-6, the V gene TRBV5-5; TRBD1 agrees at 7 bases. This CDR3 region has 14 residues. Germline CDR1 reads SGHKS; CDR2 reads YYEKEE (reference sequence). Germline trimming cut 4 bases from V and 9 bases from J; bases unmatched to any gene: 7.

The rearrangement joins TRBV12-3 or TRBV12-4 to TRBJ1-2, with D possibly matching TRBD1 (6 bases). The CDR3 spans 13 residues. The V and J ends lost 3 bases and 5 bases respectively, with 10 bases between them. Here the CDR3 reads CASSFDQGYGYTF. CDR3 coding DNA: TGTGCCAGCAGTTTTGATCAGGGGTATGGCTACACCTTC.